These T cell receptor beta chains were read from a single sample in a study of T-cell reconstitution after alpha-beta-depleted transplantation in children. TCRdb used MiXCR to reprocess the PCR reads, holding one entry per CDR3 protein. The data hold 700,000 or so distinct CDR3 sequences, with about an eighth observed a single time. Sequenced material: PBMCs, taken before TCRalphabeta/CD19-depleted stem cell transplant. These receptors were taken from a girl aged 2 to 10 with congenital amegakaryocytic thrombocytopenia, due to receive a stem cell transplant. Each CDR3 is given with its conserved first and last residue. Each record gives: J gene, clone size, D gene, V gene, CDR3 DNA, CDR3 protein. D genes are given only for firm matches. The size of a clone is reported for some rows only, either as once, few or many, or as a class for expanded clones.

J gene: TRBJ1-5; clone size: many; D gene: -; V gene: TRBV20-1; CDR3 DNA: TGCAGTGCTAGGTTCCCAGGGGAAGGAGGGAAAAATCAGCCCCAGCATTTT; CDR3 protein: CSARFPGEGGKNQPQHF
J gene: TRBJ2-1; clone size: many; D gene: TRBD2; V gene: TRBV7-2; CDR3 DNA: TGTGCCAGCAGCCGTTTTCGCGGGAGTGGAGATGAGCAGTTCTTC; CDR3 protein: CASSRFRGSGDEQFF
J gene: TRBJ2-5; clone size: -; D gene: TRBD2; V gene: TRBV3-1; CDR3 DNA: TGTGCCAGCAGCCAAGTGGGTAGCGGGAGCAAAGAGACCCAGTACTTC; CDR3 protein: CASSQVGSGSKETQYF
J gene: TRBJ2-7; clone size: few; D gene: -; V gene: TRBV27; CDR3 DNA: TGTGCCAGCAGTTTATGGGGCAGCATCTACGAGCAGTACTTC; CDR3 protein: CASSLWGSIYEQYF
J gene: TRBJ2-1; clone size: many; D gene: TRBD2; V gene: TRBV20-1; CDR3 DNA: TGCAGTGCTAGGAGGAGCGGGATCGATGAGCAGTTCTTC; CDR3 protein: CSARRSGIDEQFF
J gene: TRBJ2-7; clone size: few; D gene: -; V gene: TRBV5-1; CDR3 DNA: TGCGCCAGCAGCTTGGAGTTTCAGGGGCGCGGCGAGCAGTACTTC; CDR3 protein: CASSLEFQGRGEQYF
J gene: TRBJ2-6; clone size: few; D gene: -; V gene: TRBV12-3/TRBV12-4; CDR3 DNA: TGTGCCAGCAGTACTACCTCTGGGGCCAACGTCCTGACTTTC; CDR3 protein: CASSTTSGANVLTF
J gene: TRBJ2-5; clone size: few; D gene: -; V gene: TRBV10-3; CDR3 DNA: TGTGCCATCGGACGGACAGACCACAGGGACCAGTACTTC; CDR3 protein: CAIGRTDHRDQYF
J gene: TRBJ2-1; clone size: many; D gene: TRBD2; V gene: TRBV10-3; CDR3 DNA: TGTGCCATCAGTGCACTCAGCGGGAGTGGCAATGAGCAGTTCTTC; CDR3 protein: CAISALSGSGNEQFF
J gene: TRBJ2-5; clone size: many; D gene: -; V gene: TRBV20-1; CDR3 DNA: TGCAAGATTCAGGAGGGGGAGACCCAGTACTTC; CDR3 protein: CKIQEGETQYF
J gene: TRBJ1-2; clone size: -; D gene: -; V gene: TRBV20-1; CDR3 DNA: TGCAGTGCTGTGGACAGTAGTCATGGCTACACCTTC; CDR3 protein: CSAVDSSHGYTF
J gene: TRBJ2-3; clone size: few; D gene: TRBD2; V gene: TRBV11-3; CDR3 DNA: TGTGCCAGCAGCTTAGGGGCTAGCGGGAGTTCAGATACGCAGTATTTT; CDR3 protein: CASSLGASGSSDTQYF
J gene: TRBJ2-7; clone size: many; D gene: -; V gene: TRBV7-8; CDR3 DNA: TGTGCCAGCAGCCGGCGGTCGGCCTACGAGCAGTACTTC; CDR3 protein: CASSRRSAYEQYF
J gene: TRBJ2-5; clone size: few; D gene: -; V gene: TRBV29-1; CDR3 DNA: TGCAGCGTTGTCTTTTTATGGGGGCGGAGCGCTGACGGACCTAAGACCCAGTACTTC; CDR3 protein: CSVVFLWGRSADGPKTQYF
J gene: TRBJ2-7; clone size: many; D gene: TRBD1; V gene: TRBV10-2; CDR3 DNA: TGCGCCAGCAGACCGCGACAGGGGGCGACGGGGGTCGAGCAGTACTTC; CDR3 protein: CASRPRQGATGVEQYF
J gene: TRBJ2-2; clone size: few; D gene: TRBD1; V gene: TRBV5-1; CDR3 DNA: TGCGCCAGCACACTGACAGGGTCACACACCGGGGAGCTGTTTTTT; CDR3 protein: CASTLTGSHTGELFF
J gene: TRBJ2-1; clone size: many; D gene: TRBD2; V gene: TRBV12-3/TRBV12-4; CDR3 DNA: TGTGCCAGCAGGGGACTAGCGGGAATCTACAATGAGCAGTTCTTC; CDR3 protein: CASRGLAGIYNEQFF
J gene: TRBJ1-1; clone size: -; D gene: -; V gene: TRBV5-1; CDR3 DNA: TGCGCCAGCAGCCCAGGAAGAGAAAGGGTTACGGGGAACACTGAAGCTTTCTTT; CDR3 protein: CASSPGRERVTGNTEAFF
J gene: TRBJ2-2; clone size: few; D gene: TRBD1; V gene: TRBV5-1; CDR3 DNA: TGCGCCAGCAGCCGAAGCATACAGGGGGCGGACACCGGGGAGCTGTTTTTT; CDR3 protein: CASSRSIQGADTGELFF
J gene: TRBJ2-1; clone size: few; D gene: -; V gene: TRBV7-6; CDR3 DNA: TGTGCCAGCAGCTTGGCTAGCGCCTACTCCTACAATGAGCAGTTCTTC; CDR3 protein: CASSLASAYSYNEQFF
J gene: TRBJ1-2; clone size: few; D gene: TRBD1; V gene: TRBV5-1; CDR3 DNA: TGCGCCAGCAGCTCCGGGACAGGGATCGAGGGCTACACCTTC; CDR3 protein: CASSSGTGIEGYTF
J gene: TRBJ2-3; clone size: -; D gene: -; V gene: TRBV7-9; CDR3 DNA: TGTGCCAGCAGCTTAAGAGGGCAGATGCAGTATTTT; CDR3 protein: CASSLRGQMQYF
J gene: TRBJ1-1; clone size: -; D gene: -; V gene: TRBV19; CDR3 DNA: TGTGCCAGTAGTATAAGCAGGGTTGAAGCTTTCTTT; CDR3 protein: CASSISRVEAFF
J gene: TRBJ2-3; clone size: -; D gene: -; V gene: TRBV20-1; CDR3 DNA: TGCAGTGCTCCGCGGTTCAAGGGGGGAAACACAGATACGCAGTATTTT; CDR3 protein: CSAPRFKGGNTDTQYF
J gene: TRBJ2-2; clone size: -; D gene: -; V gene: TRBV12-3/TRBV12-4; CDR3 DNA: -; CDR3 protein: CASSFGLAGVFLFF
J gene: TRBJ2-5; clone size: many; D gene: -; V gene: TRBV5-1; CDR3 DNA: TGCGCCAGCAGCTCCCTACAGGGCTTAGAGACCCAGTACTTC; CDR3 protein: CASSSLQGLETQYF
J gene: TRBJ1-5; clone size: -; D gene: -; V gene: TRBV2; CDR3 DNA: TGTGCCAGCAGTGGGGGAGTAAATAGCAATCAGCCCCAGCATTTT; CDR3 protein: CASSGGVNSNQPQHF
J gene: TRBJ2-3; clone size: -; D gene: -; V gene: TRBV7-9; CDR3 DNA: TGTGCCTGCGAGGACGCCGTTGGGTATTTT; CDR3 protein: CACEDAVGYF
J gene: TRBJ1-1; clone size: few; D gene: -; V gene: TRBV19; CDR3 DNA: TGTGCCAGTAGTTCACAACCCCGAGCGGCTTTAGAAGCTTTCTTT; CDR3 protein: CASSSQPRAALEAFF
J gene: TRBJ2-7; clone size: few; D gene: -; V gene: TRBV5-1; CDR3 DNA: TGCGCCAGCAGCGCCCAGGGCACTACCTACGAGCAGTACTTC; CDR3 protein: CASSAQGTTYEQYF
J gene: TRBJ1-1; clone size: -; D gene: -; V gene: TRBV5-1; CDR3 DNA: TGCGCCAGCAGTTCCGACCCGGGACTCTATCGTGTAAACACTGAAGCTTTCTTT; CDR3 protein: CASSSDPGLYRVNTEAFF
J gene: TRBJ2-1; clone size: -; D gene: -; V gene: TRBV7-2; CDR3 DNA: TGTGCCAGCAGCTTACCGCTAGGGGGAGGAACCTACAATGAGCAGTTCTTC; CDR3 protein: CASSLPLGGGTYNEQFF
J gene: TRBJ2-7; clone size: -; D gene: -; V gene: TRBV27; CDR3 DNA: TGTGCCAGCAGTTTCAGGCCATTCGCCACTATGTTCGAGCAGTACTTC; CDR3 protein: CASSFRPFATMFEQYF
J gene: TRBJ2-2; clone size: few; D gene: -; V gene: TRBV5-4; CDR3 DNA: TGTGCCAGCAGGGGAGCCCCGACCGGGGAGCTGTTTTTT; CDR3 protein: CASRGAPTGELFF
J gene: TRBJ2-1; clone size: -; D gene: TRBD2; V gene: TRBV12-3/TRBV12-4; CDR3 DNA: TGTGCCAGCAGTCAGCGGGAGTTCTCCTACAATGAGCAGTTCTTC; CDR3 protein: CASSQREFSYNEQFF
J gene: TRBJ2-5; clone size: -; D gene: TRBD2; V gene: TRBV4-1; CDR3 DNA: TGCGCCAGCAGCCCCGAAGCGGGAGCTGAGACCCAGTACTTC; CDR3 protein: CASSPEAGAETQYF
J gene: TRBJ2-1; clone size: many; D gene: TRBD2; V gene: TRBV5-1; CDR3 DNA: TGCGCCAGCAGCTTGGATGGGGGGGTCTACAATGAGCAGTTCTTC; CDR3 protein: CASSLDGGVYNEQFF
J gene: TRBJ1-1; clone size: few; D gene: -; V gene: TRBV12-3/TRBV12-4; CDR3 DNA: TGTGCCAGCACCCAAGGGTGGCAGTCCGGGGACACTGAAGCTTTCTTT; CDR3 protein: CASTQGWQSGDTEAFF
J gene: TRBJ2-7; clone size: few; D gene: -; V gene: TRBV11-2; CDR3 DNA: TGTGCCAGCAGCCCAGGGCTTGCTGTCTACGAGCAGTACTTC; CDR3 protein: CASSPGLAVYEQYF
J gene: TRBJ2-1; clone size: -; D gene: TRBD2; V gene: TRBV10-3; CDR3 DNA: TGTGCCATCAGTGAAACTAGCGGGAGAGCTGAGCAGTTCTTC; CDR3 protein: CAISETSGRAEQFF
J gene: TRBJ2-2; clone size: -; D gene: -; V gene: TRBV27; CDR3 DNA: TGTGCCAGCAGTTTACTGTTTGGGGCAGGGCACACCGGGGAGCTGTTTTTT; CDR3 protein: CASSLLFGAGHTGELFF
J gene: TRBJ1-1; clone size: many; D gene: -; V gene: TRBV12-3/TRBV12-4; CDR3 DNA: TGTGCCAGCAGTTACACCGGGGGGGAGCTCACTGAAGCTTTCTTT; CDR3 protein: CASSYTGGELTEAFF
J gene: TRBJ2-7; clone size: many; D gene: -; V gene: TRBV28; CDR3 DNA: TGTGCCAGCACCCTGGTACGGAGGGGATCAAGGGAGCAGTACTTC; CDR3 protein: CASTLVRRGSREQYF
J gene: TRBJ2-2; clone size: -; D gene: -; V gene: TRBV20-1; CDR3 DNA: TGCAGCATTCTCGGCCGCGGGGAGCTGTTTTTT; CDR3 protein: CSILGRGELFF
J gene: TRBJ2-1; clone size: -; D gene: TRBD2; V gene: TRBV5-1; CDR3 DNA: TGCGCCAGCAGCTTGGCGACTAGCGGGAGTTCATCCTACAATGAGCAGTTCTTC; CDR3 protein: CASSLATSGSSSYNEQFF
J gene: TRBJ2-3; clone size: many; D gene: TRBD2; V gene: TRBV7-6; CDR3 DNA: TGTGCCAGCAGCTTAGTTCCTAGCGGGAGTACAGATACGCAGTATTTT; CDR3 protein: CASSLVPSGSTDTQYF
J gene: TRBJ2-7; clone size: -; D gene: -; V gene: TRBV28; CDR3 DNA: TGTGCCAGCAGCAGATACGGGCAGAGTGAGGAGCAGTACTTC; CDR3 protein: CASSRYGQSEEQYF
J gene: TRBJ2-1; clone size: -; D gene: TRBD2; V gene: TRBV19; CDR3 DNA: TGTGCCAGTAGTCCCACCCTAGCGGGAGGGCCCTACAATGAGCAGTTCTTC; CDR3 protein: CASSPTLAGGPYNEQFF
J gene: TRBJ2-7; clone size: many; D gene: -; V gene: TRBV29-1; CDR3 DNA: TGCAGCGTTGAGAGGGGCTACGAGCAGTACTTC; CDR3 protein: CSVERGYEQYF
J gene: TRBJ2-7; clone size: many; D gene: -; V gene: TRBV4-2; CDR3 DNA: TGTGCCAGCAGCCAAGAAGACGGGTACTCCTACGAGCAGTACTTC; CDR3 protein: CASSQEDGYSYEQYF
J gene: TRBJ2-1; clone size: few; D gene: -; V gene: TRBV6-2/TRBV6-3; CDR3 DNA: TGTGCCAGCAGTTTCCCAGCGACGCCGGATGAGCAGTTCTTC; CDR3 protein: CASSFPATPDEQFF
J gene: TRBJ1-5; clone size: -; D gene: -; V gene: TRBV30; CDR3 DNA: TGTGCCTGGAGTTACACAGGAGGTCAGCCCCAGCATTTT; CDR3 protein: CAWSYTGGQPQHF
J gene: TRBJ2-1; clone size: -; D gene: TRBD2; V gene: TRBV10-3; CDR3 DNA: TGTGCCATCTGGTGCGTAGCGGGACCCTTCCGGGAGCAGTTCTTC; CDR3 protein: CAIWCVAGPFREQFF
J gene: TRBJ2-5; clone size: -; D gene: TRBD2; V gene: TRBV10-3; CDR3 DNA: TGTGCCATCAGTGGACGACTAGCGGGGTCCCAAGAGACCCAGTACTTC; CDR3 protein: CAISGRLAGSQETQYF
J gene: TRBJ1-1; clone size: -; D gene: -; V gene: TRBV5-1; CDR3 DNA: TGCGCCAGCAGCGCTATACAGGGCGACACTGAAGCTTTCTTT; CDR3 protein: CASSAIQGDTEAFF
J gene: TRBJ2-1; clone size: many; D gene: TRBD1; V gene: TRBV10-3; CDR3 DNA: TGTGCCATCAGTGAGTCAAACCCGGGACAGGGCTACAATGAGCAGTTCTTC; CDR3 protein: CAISESNPGQGYNEQFF
J gene: TRBJ2-7; clone size: few; D gene: TRBD1; V gene: TRBV29-1; CDR3 DNA: TGCAGCGTCGCCGGGACAGGGAGCTACGAGCAGTACTTC; CDR3 protein: CSVAGTGSYEQYF
J gene: TRBJ2-2; clone size: -; D gene: TRBD1; V gene: TRBV19; CDR3 DNA: TGTGCCAGTAGTTCGGACAGGGTGTCCGGGGAGCTGTTTTTT; CDR3 protein: CASSSDRVSGELFF
J gene: TRBJ2-1; clone size: -; D gene: -; V gene: TRBV2; CDR3 DNA: TGTGCCAGCAGTGAGGTGCTACCGGGAAGGACCTACAATGAGCAGTTCTTC; CDR3 protein: CASSEVLPGRTYNEQFF
J gene: TRBJ1-3; clone size: -; D gene: -; V gene: TRBV25-1; CDR3 DNA: TGTGCCAGCAGTCAGGTTGCAGGAAACACCATATATTTT; CDR3 protein: CASSQVAGNTIYF